Reported below is one T cell receptor beta chain. This CDR3 contains 16 residues. Germline V gene lookup returns CDR1 SNHLY and CDR2 FYNNEI. V gave up 0 bases and J gave up 2 bases; unmatched junction bases: 4. Using immunoSEQ multiplex PCR, the repertoire was profiled, and TCRdb retains in-frame clones only, with some absent. In the table there are 150,000 to 200,000 clones, 88% of which are singletons. The data were obtained in a study of blood T cell repertoires in COVID-19. The sequence came from a woman under 30 who had recovered from COVID-19. The sequenced sample consisted of PBMCs or T cells enriched from blood (not recorded which). This sequence joins TRBV2 and TRBJ2-1, with 7 bases fitting TRBD2. As DNA, the CDR3 is TGTGCCAGCAGTGAAGCGCTTGCGGGGGCCTACAATGAGCAGTTCTTC. Its translation is CASSEALAGAYNEQFF.